The rows below give T cell receptor beta chains drawn from one sample of a study of a mutant IDH1 vaccine in newly diagnosed glioma. The antigens for these receptors are not known. The method was immunoSEQ multiplex PCR; TCRdb's version includes in-frame clones alone and lacks a portion of them. The sample carries approximately 50,000 clones, roughly nine tenths recorded once. This material consisted of PBMCs, taken from a glioma patient whose treatment included an IDH1 peptide vaccine. These receptors came from a man aged 35-49 years with glioma. Each CDR3 is given with its conserved first and last residue. D genes are given only for firm matches.

j_call v_call d_call cdr3_aa
TRBJ1-2 TRBV7-9 TRBD1 CASRDRGDRVSGYTF
TRBJ1-2 TRBV6-1 . CASSEVMGYTF
TRBJ1-5 TRBV7-9 . CASSLTENSNQPQHF
TRBJ2-7 TRBV19 . CASGDGYEQYF
TRBJ2-3 TRBV12-1 . CASSSKLRTGPSTDTQYF
TRBJ2-6 TRBV4-3 . CASSQSGSSGANVLTF
TRBJ2-7 TRBV6-6 . CASSQAYEQYF
TRBJ1-2 TRBV14 . CASSFTRPSYLRILSHGYTF
TRBJ2-1 TRBV27 TRBD2 CASRKSGGREGHNEQFF
TRBJ1-3 TRBV6-5 TRBD1 CASSRPTGNGNTIYF
TRBJ2-7 TRBV4-1 . CASSQTSVRGPSEQYF